This passage covers 16 T cell receptor beta chains from one sample sequenced in a study of Ad26.COV2.S vaccination and SARS-CoV-2 variants. Only in-frame clones appear in the TCRdb table, and some are missing; sequencing was by immunoSEQ multiplex PCR. The sample consists of roughly 300,000 clones, 80% to 90% of them appearing once. Treatment indicated: around 19 received Ad26.COV2.S at low or high dose, single or two shots; 5 received placebo; per-sample allocation not given. Collection of samples fell on day 63 after the first vaccine or placebo injection. Sequenced here: peripheral blood, sampled in a trial of Ad26.COV2.S vaccine versus placebo. The source of these receptors is a person between 18 and 59 years old who received the Ad26.COV2.S COVID-19 vaccine or a placebo.

V usage is TRBV18 and J usage is TRBJ1-2; D is ambiguous. Per germline, CDR1 KGHSH and CDR2 LQKENI. This CDR3 spans 14 amino acids. V was cut by 3 bases and J by 3 bases, with 11 bases left in between. The CDR3 region is CASSPMEGHYGYTF. CDR3 in DNA: TGTGCCAGCTCACCTATGGAGGGTCACTATGGCTACACCTTC.

The gene calls are TRBV6-2 or TRBV6-3 and TRBJ2-3; tentatively, D is TRBD1 or TRBD2 (5 bases each). CDR3 length equals 16 residues. Trimming shortened V by 0 bases and J by 3 bases, and 13 bases separated the two germline ends. The germline V gene encodes CDR1 MNHEY and CDR2 SVGEGT. Written as DNA, the CDR3 is TGTGCCAGCAGTTACTCTGGGGGTGGGGATACAGATACGCAGTATTTT. It codes for CASSYSGGGDTDTQYF.

This chain uses TRBV9 with TRBJ2-3; 7 bases are a match to TRBD2. The CDR3 contains 15 residues. Per germline, CDR1 SGDLS and CDR2 YYNGEE. V shed 1 base, J shed 0 bases, and the junction held 2 bases outside the gene matches. This CDR3 is CASSVTSESTDTQYF. DNA for the CDR3: TGTGCCAGCAGCGTAACTAGCGAGAGCACAGATACGCAGTATTTT.

This rearrangement joins TRBV7-2 to TRBJ1-1; D is ambiguous. V lost 8 bases and J lost 1, with 17 bases in between. The length of the CDR3 is 15 residues. CDR1 and CDR2 (germline): SGHTA, FQGNSA. CDR3 nucleotides: TGTGCCAGCTTGATCGGTTCAGGACCGAACACTGAAGCTTTCTTT. It translates to CASLIGSGPNTEAFF.

The rearrangement uses TRBV4-2 and TRBJ2-7; 7 nucleotides line up with TRBD1. The CDR3 consists of 18 residues. J gave up 0 bases and V 0 bases, and 11 bases lay outside the gene matches. Germline lookup yields CDR1 LGHNA and CDR2 YNFKEQ. CDR3: CASSQEFGATGSSYEQYF. The DNA of the CDR3 is TGTGCCAGCAGCCAAGAGTTTGGAGCGACAGGGAGCTCCTACGAGCAGTACTTC.

The chain employs TRBV27 and TRBJ2-3; 10 nucleotides match TRBD2. This CDR3 is built from 15 residues. Germline V lookup: CDR1 MNHEY, CDR2 SMNVEV (reference sequence). The junction had 9 bases not matched to a gene; V was cut back by 2 bases and J by 10 bases. CDR3 region: CASSLIGTSGDAQYF. CDR3 DNA: TGTGCCAGCAGTTTAATCGGAACTAGCGGGGATGCGCAGTATTTT.

V usage is TRBV11-2 and J usage is TRBJ1-1; 9 nucleotides line up with TRBD1. V lost 5 bases, J lost 3 bases, and 7 bases stayed unmatched. Looked up from germline, CDR1 is SGHAT and CDR2 is FQNNGV. The CDR3 consists of 15 residues. The CDR3 DNA is TGTGCCAGCAGCCCCCTGGACAGGGGTTACACTGAAGCTTTCTTT. This gives the protein CASSPLDRGYTEAFF. The variable domain in full, completed from reference TRBV11-2 and TRBJ1-1, reads EAGVAQSPRYKIIEKRQSVAFWCNPISGHATLYWYQQILGQGPKLLIQFQNNGVVDDSQLPKDRFSAERLKGVDSTLKIQPAKLEDSAVYLCASSPLDRGYTEAFFGQGTRLTVV.

The chain is built from TRBV5-4 and TRBJ1-1; 7 bases are a match to TRBD1. The CDR3 loop spans 16 amino acids. The ends lost 2 bases at V and 6 bases at J; junction bases unmatched: 13. The germline V gene has CDR1 SGHNT and CDR2 YYREEE (reference sequence). CDR3 amino acids: CASSLRQGGSSAEAFF. In nucleotides, the CDR3 is TGTGCCAGCAGCTTAAGACAGGGAGGGAGTAGTGCTGAAGCTTTCTTT.

The chain recombines TRBV12-3 or TRBV12-4 with TRBJ2-1; no definite D call. The V end lost 6 bases, the J end lost 4 bases, and 10 bases lay between the germline ends. This CDR3 comprises 13 residues. The CDR3 region is CASSLPSYNEQFF. The CDR3 nucleotides are TGTGCCAGCAGCCTACCAAGTTACAATGAGCAGTTCTTC.

CDR3 DNA: TGTGCCAGCTCCCGGGAAGGCAATCAGCCCCAGCATTTT. Amino acid sequence: CASSREGNQPQHF. This chain connects TRBV7-2 to TRBJ1-5; D not certain. The V gene's germline CDR1 is SGHTA and CDR2 FQGNSA. The CDR3 runs 13 residues. The ends were cut back, 8 bases at V and 2 bases at J, with 10 bases in the middle.

The chain has TRBV18 and TRBJ1-1, with unresolved D. This CDR3 contains 14 residues. Germline loops: CDR1 KGHSH, CDR2 LQKENI. V lost 1 base, J lost 1 base, and 7 bases lay in between. The CDR3 bases are TGTGCCAGCTCACCACTAGGCACGAACACTGAAGCTTTCTTT. Translating gives CASSPLGTNTEAFF.

The chain joins TRBV18 to TRBJ2-7; D is undetermined. CDR3 length equals 11 residues. Germline-derived CDR1 and CDR2 are KGHSH and LQKENI. V lost 0 bases and J 7 bases, leaving 4 bases between the germline ends. CDR3 residues: CASSPPLEQYF. The CDR3 DNA sequence: TGTGCCAGCTCACCACCTTTAGAGCAGTACTTC. Based on the CDR3 plus reference TRBV18 and TRBJ2-7, the full variable domain is NAGVMQNPRHLVRRRGQEARLRCSPMKGHSHVYWYRQLPEEGLKFMVYLQKENIIDESGMPKERFSAEFPKEGPSILRIQQVVRGDSAAYFCASSPPLEQYFGPGTRLTVT.

The chain couples TRBV6-1 to TRBJ1-2; D unclear. The CDR3 length is 11 residues. Germline V gene data show CDR1 as MNHNS and CDR2 as SASEGT. Trimming shortened V by 3 bases and J by 4 bases, and 3 bases separated the two germline ends. The CDR3: CASSEFYGYTF. As DNA, the CDR3 is TGTGCCAGCAGTGAGTTCTATGGCTACACCTTC.

The J gene is TRBJ2-3, the V gene TRBV27, with 10 bases aligning to TRBD2. Unmatched junction bases numbered 18, after V lost 6 bases and J lost 3 bases. Germline V gene sequence: CDR1 MNHEY, CDR2 SMNVEV (reference sequence). The length of the CDR3 is 19 residues. DNA of the CDR3: TGTGCCAGCAGCATTTACGCTAACCTAGCGGGAGTAGGTACAGATACGCAGTATTTT. As protein: CASSIYANLAGVGTDTQYF.

Worth noting for this clone: Different DNA sequences within this sample yield the same CDR3. The chain uses TRBV19 and TRBJ2-7; TRBD2 is a possible D gene (6 bases). The germline gives CDR1 LNHDA, CDR2 SQIVND (reference sequence). Between the trimmed V and J ends, which lost 9 bases and 3 bases, there was a span of 12 bases. CDR3 length: 12 residues. CDR3 bases: TGTGCCAGCTCGGGGGACTTCTACGAGCAGTACTTC. Translating it yields CASSGDFYEQYF.

The chain couples TRBV2 to TRBJ2-3; D gene uncertain. Germline V gene sequence: CDR1 SNHLY, CDR2 FYNNEI. Between the trimmed V and J ends, which lost 5 bases and 5 bases, there was a span of 11 bases. The CDR3 length is 13 residues. This CDR3 reads CASSLRGRDTQYF. CDR3 sequence (DNA): TGTGCCAGCAGTTTACGCGGTCGAGATACGCAGTATTTT.